This T cell receptor beta chain was recorded in a study of PD-1 blockade in classical Hodgkin lymphoma. Study overall: Patients were given intravenous nivolumab, 3 mg/kg, every 2 weeks.

Turning to this clone: Antigen specificity is unknown.

The data were produced by immunoSEQ multiplex PCR, yet TCRdb's version contains in-frame clones alone and is incomplete. Among about 15,000 clones listed, more than 60% were seen once. Time point noted: cycle 4 day 1 (C4D1), after less than 7 weeks of nivolumab. All the patients suffered relapse after autologous stem cell transplantation, and brentuximab vedotin exposure differed. Thawed PBMCs yielded CD4+ T cells through magnetic negative selection. Study results and limitations: It was CD4+ TCR diversity, not CD8+, that rose significantly by C4D1. Repertoire differences have undefined causes, possibly disease activity or prior therapy.

Here the sequenced sample was CD4+ T cells from blood, taken before the fourth cycle of nivolumab. The sequence came from a human donor with classical Hodgkin lymphoma.

The CDR3 is CASSTGTSGSTDTQYF. The CDR3 nucleotides read TGTGCCAGCAGCACGGGGACTAGCGGGAGTACAGATACGCAGTATTTT. The genes are TRBV5-5 and TRBJ2-3; 14 bases line up with TRBD2. The germline CDR1 and CDR2 sequences are SGHKS and YYEKEE (reference sequence). This CDR3 is 16 amino acids long. With 4 bases clipped from V and 3 bases from J, the junction kept 4 bases outside the gene matches.